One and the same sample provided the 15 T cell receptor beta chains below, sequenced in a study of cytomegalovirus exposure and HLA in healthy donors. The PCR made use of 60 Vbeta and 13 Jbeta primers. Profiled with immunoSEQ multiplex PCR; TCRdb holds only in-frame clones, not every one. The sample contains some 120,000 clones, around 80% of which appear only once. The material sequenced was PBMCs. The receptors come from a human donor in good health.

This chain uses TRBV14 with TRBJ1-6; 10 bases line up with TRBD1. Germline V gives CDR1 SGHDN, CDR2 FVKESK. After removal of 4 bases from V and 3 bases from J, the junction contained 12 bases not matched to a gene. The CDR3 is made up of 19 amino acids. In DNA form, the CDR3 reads TGTGCCAGCAGCCGCGGGGAGGGACAGGGGACCGACTATAATTCACCCCTCCACTTT. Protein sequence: CASSRGEGQGTDYNSPLHF.

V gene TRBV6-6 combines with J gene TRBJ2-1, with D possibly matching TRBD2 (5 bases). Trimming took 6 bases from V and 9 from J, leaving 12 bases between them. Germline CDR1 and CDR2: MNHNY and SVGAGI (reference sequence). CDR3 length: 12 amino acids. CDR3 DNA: TGTGCCAGCAGCCCGAACGCGGGTGAGCAGTTCTTC. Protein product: CASSPNAGEQFF.

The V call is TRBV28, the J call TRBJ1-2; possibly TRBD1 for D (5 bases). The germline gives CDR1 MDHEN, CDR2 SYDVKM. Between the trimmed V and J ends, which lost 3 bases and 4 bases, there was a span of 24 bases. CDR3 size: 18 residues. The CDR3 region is CASSFPSLGGTDFYGYTF. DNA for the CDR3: TGTGCCAGCAGTTTCCCGTCCCTTGGAGGGACCGACTTCTATGGCTACACCTTC.

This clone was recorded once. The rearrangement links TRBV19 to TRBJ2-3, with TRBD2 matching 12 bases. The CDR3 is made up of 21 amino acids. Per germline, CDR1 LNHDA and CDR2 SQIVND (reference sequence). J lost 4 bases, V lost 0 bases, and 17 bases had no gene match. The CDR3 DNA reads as TGTGCCAGTAGTATAGATTTGGGACTAGCGGGCGACCAAGTCCCTCCAGATACGCAGTATTTT. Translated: CASSIDLGLAGDQVPPDTQYF.

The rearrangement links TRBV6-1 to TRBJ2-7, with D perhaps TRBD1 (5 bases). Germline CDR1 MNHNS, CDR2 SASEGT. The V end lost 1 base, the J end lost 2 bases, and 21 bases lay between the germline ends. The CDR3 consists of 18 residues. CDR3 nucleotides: TGTGCCAGCAGTGAAGGCCATTTCAGGGTGGCGTCCGCCTACGAGCAGTACTTC. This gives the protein CASSEGHFRVASAYEQYF.

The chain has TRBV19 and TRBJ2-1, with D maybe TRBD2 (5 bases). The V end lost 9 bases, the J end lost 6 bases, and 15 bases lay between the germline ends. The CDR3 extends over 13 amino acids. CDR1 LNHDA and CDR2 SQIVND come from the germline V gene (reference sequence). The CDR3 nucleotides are TGTGCCAGCTCCCGGGGTAGGGTCAATGAGCAGTTCTTC. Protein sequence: CASSRGRVNEQFF.

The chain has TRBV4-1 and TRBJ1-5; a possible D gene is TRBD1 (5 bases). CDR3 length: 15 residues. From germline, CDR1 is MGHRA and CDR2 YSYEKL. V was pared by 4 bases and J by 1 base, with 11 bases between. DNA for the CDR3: TGCGCCAGCAGCCCCCGGGCAGGGAGCAATCAGCCCCAGCATTTT. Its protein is CASSPRAGSNQPQHF.

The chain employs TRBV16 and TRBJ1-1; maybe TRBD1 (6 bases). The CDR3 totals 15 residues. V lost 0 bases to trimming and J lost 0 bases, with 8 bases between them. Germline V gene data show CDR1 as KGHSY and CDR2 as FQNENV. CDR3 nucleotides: TGTGCCAGCAGCCAATCCTCAGGGGTGAACACTGAAGCTTTCTTT. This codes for CASSQSSGVNTEAFF. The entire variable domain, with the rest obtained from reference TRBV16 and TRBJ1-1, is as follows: GEEVAQTPKHLVRGEGQKAKLYCAPIKGHSYVFWYQQVLKNEFKFLISFQNENVFDETGMPKERFSAKCLPNSPCSLEIQATKLEDSAVYFCASSQSSGVNTEAFFGQGTRLTVV.

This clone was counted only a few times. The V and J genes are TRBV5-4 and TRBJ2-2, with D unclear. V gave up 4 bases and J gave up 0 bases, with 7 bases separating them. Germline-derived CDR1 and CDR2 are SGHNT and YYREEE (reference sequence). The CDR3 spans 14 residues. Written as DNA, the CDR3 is TGTGCCAGCAGCCAGGCAGCGAACACCGGGGAGCTGTTTTTT. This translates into CASSQAANTGELFF.

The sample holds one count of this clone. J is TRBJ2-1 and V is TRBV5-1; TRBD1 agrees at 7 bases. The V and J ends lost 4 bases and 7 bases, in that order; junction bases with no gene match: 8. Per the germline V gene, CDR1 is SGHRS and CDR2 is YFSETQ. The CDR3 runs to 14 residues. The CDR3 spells CASSRGQKDNEQFF. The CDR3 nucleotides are TGCGCCAGCAGCCGGGGACAGAAAGATAATGAGCAGTTCTTC.

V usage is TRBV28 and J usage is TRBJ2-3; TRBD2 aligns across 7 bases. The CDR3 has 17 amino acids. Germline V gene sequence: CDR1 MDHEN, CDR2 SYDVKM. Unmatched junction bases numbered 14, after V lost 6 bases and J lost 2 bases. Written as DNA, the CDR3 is TGTGCCAGCAGCCCGACCCTAGCGGATCCTTACACAGATACGCAGTATTTT. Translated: CASSPTLADPYTDTQYF.

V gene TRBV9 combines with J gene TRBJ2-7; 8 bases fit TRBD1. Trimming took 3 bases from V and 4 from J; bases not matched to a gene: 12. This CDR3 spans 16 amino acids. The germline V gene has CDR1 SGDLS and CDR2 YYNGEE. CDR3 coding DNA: TGTGCCAGCAGCGCAGGTGGAGGACAGGGCGTATACGAGCAGTACTTC. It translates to CASSAGGGQGVYEQYF.

CDR3 in DNA: TGTGCCAGCAGCTTAGTTGGGGGCGCCCATCAGCCCCAGCATTTT. Protein: CASSLVGGAHQPQHF. The rearrangement joins TRBV7-2 to TRBJ1-5; maybe TRBD1 (6 bases). Germline V gene sequence: CDR1 SGHTA, CDR2 FQGNSA. V was shortened by 1 base and J by 5 bases, with 12 bases between the two germline ends. CDR3 length equals 15 residues.

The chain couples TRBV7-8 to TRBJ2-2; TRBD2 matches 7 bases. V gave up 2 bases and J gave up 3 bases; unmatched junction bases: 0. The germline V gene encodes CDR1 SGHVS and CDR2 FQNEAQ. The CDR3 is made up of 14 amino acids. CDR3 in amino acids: CASSLSGDTGELFF. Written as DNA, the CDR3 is TGTGCCAGCAGCTTAAGCGGGGACACCGGGGAGCTGTTTTTT.

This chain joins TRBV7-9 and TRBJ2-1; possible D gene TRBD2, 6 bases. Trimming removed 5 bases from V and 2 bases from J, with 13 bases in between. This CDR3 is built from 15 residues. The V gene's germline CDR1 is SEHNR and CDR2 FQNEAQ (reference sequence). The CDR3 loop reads CASSVQGGTYNEQFF. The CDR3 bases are TGTGCCAGCAGCGTTCAGGGAGGTACCTACAATGAGCAGTTCTTC. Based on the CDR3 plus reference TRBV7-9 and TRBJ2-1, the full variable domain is DTGVSQNPRHKITKRGQNVTFRCDPISEHNRLYWYRQTLGQGPEFLTYFQNEAQLEKSRLLSDRFSAERPKGSFSTLEIQRTEQGDSAMYLCASSVQGGTYNEQFFGPGTRLTVL.